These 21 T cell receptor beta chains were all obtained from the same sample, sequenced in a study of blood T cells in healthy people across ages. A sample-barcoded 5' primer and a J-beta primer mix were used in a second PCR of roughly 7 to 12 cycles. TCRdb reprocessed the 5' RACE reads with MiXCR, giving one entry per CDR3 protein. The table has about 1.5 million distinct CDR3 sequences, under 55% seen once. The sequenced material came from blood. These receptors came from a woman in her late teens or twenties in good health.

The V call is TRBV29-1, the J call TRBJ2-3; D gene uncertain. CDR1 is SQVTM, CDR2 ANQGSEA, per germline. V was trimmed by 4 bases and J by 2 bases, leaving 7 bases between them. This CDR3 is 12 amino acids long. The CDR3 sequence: CSVAQNTDTQYF. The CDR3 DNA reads TGCAGCGTTGCACAGAACACAGATACGCAGTATTTT.

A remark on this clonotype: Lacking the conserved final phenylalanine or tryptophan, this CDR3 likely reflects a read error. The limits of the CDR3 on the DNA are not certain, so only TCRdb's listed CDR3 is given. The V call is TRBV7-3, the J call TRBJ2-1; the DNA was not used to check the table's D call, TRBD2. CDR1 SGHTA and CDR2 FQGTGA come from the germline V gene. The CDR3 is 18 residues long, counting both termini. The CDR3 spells CASKPATDPGTSNPWAVL.

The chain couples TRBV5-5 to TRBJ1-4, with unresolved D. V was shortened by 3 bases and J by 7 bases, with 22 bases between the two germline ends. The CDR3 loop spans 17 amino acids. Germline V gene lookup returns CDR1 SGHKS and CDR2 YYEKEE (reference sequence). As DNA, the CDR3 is TGTGCCAGCAGCTCGAATCGCGAGACAAGCAATATTGAAAAACTGTTTTTT. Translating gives CASSSNRETSNIEKLFF.

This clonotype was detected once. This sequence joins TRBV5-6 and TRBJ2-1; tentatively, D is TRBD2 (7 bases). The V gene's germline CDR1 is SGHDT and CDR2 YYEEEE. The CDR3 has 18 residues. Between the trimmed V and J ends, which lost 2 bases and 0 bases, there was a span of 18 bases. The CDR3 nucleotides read TGTGCCAGCAGCTTTTTGACTGCGGGGGCGAGCTCCTACAATGAGCAGTTCTTC. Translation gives CASSFLTAGASSYNEQFF.

CDR3 protein: CASSQDPGTNTGELFF. The CDR3, as DNA: TGCGCCAGCAGCCAAGATCCCGGAACGAACACCGGGGAGCTGTTTTTT. The V and J genes are TRBV4-3 and TRBJ2-2; D not resolved. The CDR3 spans 16 residues. V lost 0 bases, J lost 0 bases, and 8 bases lay in between. CDR1 and CDR2 from the germline V gene are LGHNA and YSLEER.

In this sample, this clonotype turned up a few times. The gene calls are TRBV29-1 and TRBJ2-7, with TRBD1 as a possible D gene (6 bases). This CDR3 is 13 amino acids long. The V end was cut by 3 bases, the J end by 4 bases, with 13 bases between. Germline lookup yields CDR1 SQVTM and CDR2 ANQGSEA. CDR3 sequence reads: CSVETGIEYEQYF. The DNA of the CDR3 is TGCAGCGTTGAGACAGGCATCGAATACGAGCAGTACTTC.

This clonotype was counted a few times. The CDR3 spells CSAPGRRTYNEQFF. For the CDR3, the DNA is TGCAGTGCGCCAGGGAGGAGGACCTACAATGAGCAGTTCTTC. The J gene is TRBJ2-1, the V gene TRBV20-1, with D possibly matching TRBD2 (6 bases). Trimming took 6 bases from V and 2 from J, leaving 14 bases between them. The germline CDR1 and CDR2 sequences are DFQATT and SNEGSKA (reference sequence). CDR3 length: 14 amino acids.

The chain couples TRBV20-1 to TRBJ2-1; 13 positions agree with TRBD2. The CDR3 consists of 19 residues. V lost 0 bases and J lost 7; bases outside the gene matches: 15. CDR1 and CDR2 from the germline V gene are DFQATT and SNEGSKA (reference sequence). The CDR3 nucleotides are TGCAGTGCTAGAGATTCGGGACTAGCGGGATTCGGCGTCGTAAATGAGCAGTTCTTC. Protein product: CSARDSGLAGFGVVNEQFF.

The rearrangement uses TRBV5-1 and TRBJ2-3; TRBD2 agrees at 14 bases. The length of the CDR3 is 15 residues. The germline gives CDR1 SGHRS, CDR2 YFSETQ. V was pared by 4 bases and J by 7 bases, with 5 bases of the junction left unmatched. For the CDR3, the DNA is TGCGCCAGCAGCCCCGGGACTAGCGGGAGACATACGCAGTATTTT. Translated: CASSPGTSGRHTQYF.

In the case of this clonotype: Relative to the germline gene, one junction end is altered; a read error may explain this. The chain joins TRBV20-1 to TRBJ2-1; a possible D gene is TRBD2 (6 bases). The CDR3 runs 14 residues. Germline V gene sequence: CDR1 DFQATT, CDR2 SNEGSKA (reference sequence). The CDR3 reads CSASWWEAYNGQFF. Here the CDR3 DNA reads TGCAGTGCTAGTTGGTGGGAGGCCTACAATGGGCAGTTCTTC.

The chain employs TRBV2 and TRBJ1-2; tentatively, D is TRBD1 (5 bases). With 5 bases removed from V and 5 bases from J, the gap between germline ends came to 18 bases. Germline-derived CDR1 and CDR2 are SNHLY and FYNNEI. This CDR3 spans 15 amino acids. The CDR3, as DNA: TGTGCCAGCAGTCCCGGGACCCTGGGAACGTATGGCTACACCTTC. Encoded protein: CASSPGTLGTYGYTF.

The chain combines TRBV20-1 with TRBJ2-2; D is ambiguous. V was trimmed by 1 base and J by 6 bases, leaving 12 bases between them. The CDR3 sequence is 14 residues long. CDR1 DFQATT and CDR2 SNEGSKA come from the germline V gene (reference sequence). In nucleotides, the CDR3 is TGCAGTGCTAGAGCTCCAGTTGGGGCCGGGGAGCTGTTTTTT. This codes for CSARAPVGAGELFF.

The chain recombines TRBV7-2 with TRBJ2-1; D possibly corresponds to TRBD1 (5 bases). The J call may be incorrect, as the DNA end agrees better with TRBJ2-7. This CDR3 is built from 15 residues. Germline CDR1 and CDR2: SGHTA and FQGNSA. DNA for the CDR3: TGTGCCAGCAGGTTTGACAGTTCCACCTACAATGAGCAGTACTTC. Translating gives CASRFDSSTYNEQYF.

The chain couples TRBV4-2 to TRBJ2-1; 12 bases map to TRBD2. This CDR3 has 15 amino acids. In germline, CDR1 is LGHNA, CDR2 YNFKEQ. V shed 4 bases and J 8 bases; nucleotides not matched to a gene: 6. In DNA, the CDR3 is TGTGCCAGCAGCCCCCCTAGCGGGAGGGCCTATGAGCAGTTCTTC. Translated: CASSPPSGRAYEQFF.

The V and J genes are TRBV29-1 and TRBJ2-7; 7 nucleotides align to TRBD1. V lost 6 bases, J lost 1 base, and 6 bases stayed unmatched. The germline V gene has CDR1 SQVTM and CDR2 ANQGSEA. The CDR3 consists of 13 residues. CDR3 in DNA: TGCAGCGTCCTCACGGACAGGTCCTACGAGCAGTACTTC. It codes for CSVLTDRSYEQYF.

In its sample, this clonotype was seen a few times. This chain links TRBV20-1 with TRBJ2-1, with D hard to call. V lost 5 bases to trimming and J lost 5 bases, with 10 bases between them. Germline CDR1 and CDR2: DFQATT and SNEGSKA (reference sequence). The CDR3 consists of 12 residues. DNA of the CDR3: TGCAGTGCTCATGGGGTGAACAATGAGCAGTTCTTC. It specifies CSAHGVNNEQFF.

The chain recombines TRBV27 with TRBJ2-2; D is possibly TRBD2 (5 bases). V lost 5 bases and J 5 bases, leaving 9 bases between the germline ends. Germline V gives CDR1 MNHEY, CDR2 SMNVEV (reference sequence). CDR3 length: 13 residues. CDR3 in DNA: TGTGCCAGCAGTGTAGAGGGTACCGGGGAGCTGTTTTTT. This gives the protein CASSVEGTGELFF.

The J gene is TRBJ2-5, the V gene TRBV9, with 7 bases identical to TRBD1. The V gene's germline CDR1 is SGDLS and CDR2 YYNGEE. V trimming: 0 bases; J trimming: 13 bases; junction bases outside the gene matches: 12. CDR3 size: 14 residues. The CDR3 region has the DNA TGTGCCAGCAGCGTAGGGGGAACAGGGGACGAGCGGTACTTC. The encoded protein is CASSVGGTGDERYF.

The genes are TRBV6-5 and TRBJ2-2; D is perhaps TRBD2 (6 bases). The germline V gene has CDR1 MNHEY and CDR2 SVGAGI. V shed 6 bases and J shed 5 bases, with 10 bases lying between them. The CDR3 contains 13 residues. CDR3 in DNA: TGTGCCAGCAGCAGACTAGTTACCGGGGAGCTGTTTTTT. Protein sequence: CASSRLVTGELFF.

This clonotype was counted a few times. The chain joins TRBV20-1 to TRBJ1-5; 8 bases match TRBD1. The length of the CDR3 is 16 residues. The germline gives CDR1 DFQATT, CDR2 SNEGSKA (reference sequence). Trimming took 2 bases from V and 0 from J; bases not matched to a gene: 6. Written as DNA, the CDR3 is TGCAGTGCTAGACCCGGGACAGGTTATAGCAATCAGCCCCAGCATTTT. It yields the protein CSARPGTGYSNQPQHF.

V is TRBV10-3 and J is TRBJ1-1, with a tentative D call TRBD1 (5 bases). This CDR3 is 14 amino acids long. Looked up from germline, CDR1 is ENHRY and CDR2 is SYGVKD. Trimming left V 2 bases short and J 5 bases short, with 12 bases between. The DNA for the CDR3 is TGTGCCATCAGTGAGGCGTCAGGGTTAACTGAAGCTTTCTTT. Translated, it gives CAISEASGLTEAFF.